The rows below give T cell receptor beta chains drawn from one sample of a study of high-grade serous ovarian cancer treatment subgroups. Data came from immunoSEQ multiplex PCR; TCRdb stores just in-frame clones and leaves some out. The data contain about 10,000 clones, under 70% of them singletons. The sequenced sample was tumor tissue. These receptor sequences come from a human donor with high-grade serous ovarian cancer. Each CDR3 is given with its conserved first and last residue. The D gene is left open where the match is weak. Rows may omit the clone size; those that give it use once, few, many or a size class.

V gene,D gene,J gene,clone size,CDR3 protein,CDR3 DNA
TRBV18,NA,TRBJ2-1,NA,CASSPGQGLYNEQFF,TGTGCCAGCTCACCAGGGCAGGGTCTCTACAATGAGCAGTTCTTC
TRBV9,NA,TRBJ1-2,few,CASSVDGREYNYGYTF,TGTGCCAGCAGCGTAGATGGCAGGGAGTATAACTATGGCTACACCTTC
TRBV14,NA,TRBJ2-6,NA,CASSPGTSANVLTF,TGTGCCAGCAGCCCCGGGACGTCTGCCAACGTCCTGACTTTC
TRBV19,TRBD2,TRBJ2-3,once,CASGQLAGADTQYF,TGTGCCAGTGGACAACTAGCGGGAGCAGATACGCAGTATTTT
TRBV27,TRBD1,TRBJ2-7,NA,CASSLYGWGQHPHEQYF,TGTGCCAGCAGTTTATATGGGTGGGGACAGCATCCCCACGAGCAGTACTTC
TRBV27,NA,TRBJ2-1,NA,CASTPVDEQFF,TGTGCCAGCACCCCCGTGGATGAGCAGTTCTTC
TRBV7-8,NA,TRBJ2-2,NA,CASSLEGEWDTGELFF,TGTGCCAGCAGCTTAGAAGGGGAGTGGGACACCGGGGAGCTGTTTTTT
TRBV4-1,NA,TRBJ1-3,medium-sized,CASSQELGNTIYF,TGCGCCAGCAGCCAAGAACTGGGAAACACCATATATTTT
TRBV11-2,NA,TRBJ2-1,NA,CASSLALAYNEQFF,TGTGCCAGCAGCTTAGCGCTAGCGTATAATGAGCAGTTCTTC
TRBV27,TRBD1,TRBJ2-1,NA,CASSRQGPNYNEQFF,TGTGCCAGCAGCCGACAGGGGCCCAACTACAATGAGCAGTTCTTC
TRBV6-5,NA,TRBJ1-2,NA,CASSYFTANYGYTF,TGTGCCAGCAGTTACTTTACAGCTAACTATGGCTACACCTTC
TRBV6-5,TRBD1,TRBJ1-1,NA,CASSFTTGEDTEAFF,TGTGCCAGCAGTTTCACGACAGGGGAGGACACTGAAGCTTTCTTT
TRBV11-2,NA,TRBJ2-7,NA,CASSWSPGGIESYEQYF,TGTGCCAGCAGCTGGTCACCTGGCGGGATCGAGTCCTACGAGCAGTACTTC
TRBV15,NA,TRBJ1-4,NA,CATSNEPPKLFF,TGTGCCACCAGCAACGAACCGCCAAAACTGTTTTTT
TRBV5-4,TRBD2,TRBJ2-2,few,CASRPGLAAGELFF,TGTGCCAGCAGACCCGGACTAGCGGCCGGGGAGCTGTTTTTT
TRBV6-4,TRBD1,TRBJ1-1,medium-sized,CASSKDREGNTEAFF,TGTGCCAGCAGCAAGGACAGGGAGGGGAACACTGAAGCTTTCTTT
TRBV19,NA,TRBJ1-1,NA,CASSPFLRGAMNTEAFF,TGTGCCAGTAGTCCTTTCCTTCGTGGAGCGATGAACACTGAAGCTTTCTTT
TRBV6-5,TRBD1,TRBJ2-7,NA,CASWKAGGSYEQYF,TGTGCCAGCTGGAAGGCAGGGGGCTCCTACGAGCAGTACTTC
TRBV5-4,NA,TRBJ2-2,NA,CASGGPPTGELFF,TGTGCCAGCGGGGGGCCCCCAACAGGGGAGCTGTTTTTT
TRBV7-9,TRBD2,TRBJ2-1,NA,CASSLTSGSMNEQFF,TGTGCCAGCAGCTTGACTAGCGGGAGCATGAATGAGCAGTTCTTC
TRBV11-2,NA,TRBJ1-2,few,CASSLGGGNYGYTF,TGTGCCAGCAGCTTAGGGGGAGGGAACTATGGCTACACCTTC
TRBV15,TRBD1,TRBJ2-1,NA,CATSSDRTYNEQFF,TGTGCCACCAGCTCGGACAGGACCTACAATGAGCAGTTCTTC
TRBV15,NA,TRBJ1-1,NA,CATSSSGAPNTEAFF,TGTGCCACCAGCAGTTCCGGGGCCCCGAACACTGAAGCTTTCTTT
TRBV6-5,TRBD1,TRBJ2-4,medium-sized,CASSFGGQEYF,TGTGCCAGCAGTTTCGGCGGACAGGAGTACTTC
TRBV5-6,NA,TRBJ2-3,few,CASMAKGLWLPDTQYF,TGTGCCAGCATGGCTAAGGGCCTGTGGCTGCCAGATACGCAGTATTTT
TRBV18,TRBD1,TRBJ1-1,NA,CASSPRQGADEAFF,TGTGCCAGCTCACCACGGCAGGGGGCTGATGAAGCTTTCTTT
TRBV14,NA,TRBJ2-2,NA,CASSQTHDTGELFF,TGTGCCAGCAGCCAAACTCATGACACCGGGGAGCTGTTTTTT
TRBV25-1,TRBD1,TRBJ2-7,few,CASSKQGVPYEQYF,TGTGCCAGCAGTAAACAGGGGGTCCCCTACGAGCAGTACTTC
TRBV6-5,TRBD1,TRBJ1-6,NA,CASSSPTGNNSPLHF,TGTGCCAGCAGTTCCCCGACAGGGAATAATTCACCCCTCCACTTT
TRBV28,NA,TRBJ2-1,NA,CASSPPAGNEQFF,TGTGCCAGCAGTCCCCCGGCCGGGAACGAGCAGTTCTTC
TRBV6-5,TRBD1,TRBJ1-2,NA,CASSSYRGGYTF,TGTGCCAGCAGTTCCTACAGGGGAGGCTACACCTTC
TRBV5-1,TRBD2,TRBJ2-5,few,CASRSGRLAGELEETQYF,TGCGCCAGCAGGTCCGGAAGACTAGCGGGAGAGTTAGAAGAGACCCAGTACTTC
TRBV7-9,NA,TRBJ2-5,few,CASSSHQETQYF,TGTGCCAGCAGCTCCCACCAGGAGACCCAGTACTTC
TRBV6-6,NA,TRBJ1-5,NA,CASRQPQHF,TGTGCCAGCAGGCAGCCCCAGCATTTT
TRBV28,TRBD1,TRBJ1-5,NA,CASSHNDRESQPQHF,TGTGCCAGCAGCCACAACGACAGGGAAAGTCAGCCCCAGCATTTT
TRBV5-1,NA,TRBJ2-7,once,CASSLSENNYEQYF,TGCGCCAGCAGCTTGAGTGAGAACAACTACGAGCAGTACTTC
TRBV5-4,NA,TRBJ2-3,once,CASSLAGGADTQYF,TGTGCCAGCAGCTTGGCAGGGGGGGCAGATACGCAGTATTTT
TRBV2,NA,TRBJ2-2,NA,CASRGGLAAGELFF,TGTGCCAGCAGGGGAGGTTTGGCCGCCGGGGAGCTGTTTTTT
TRBV18,NA,TRBJ2-5,NA,CASSSGGRYQETQYF,TGTGCCAGCTCATCAGGAGGAAGGTACCAAGAGACCCAGTACTTC
TRBV11-2,NA,TRBJ2-3,NA,CASSLGLADTQYF,TGTGCCAGCAGCTTAGGGCTAGCCGATACGCAGTATTTT
TRBV6-6,NA,TRBJ2-7,NA,CASSWWEAYEQYF,TGTGCCAGCAGTTGGTGGGAGGCCTACGAGCAGTACTTC
TRBV7-3,NA,TRBJ1-1,NA,CASSQQGGENTEAFF,TGTGCCAGCAGCCAACAGGGTGGCGAGAACACTGAAGCTTTCTTT
TRBV10-3,NA,TRBJ1-5,NA,CAISESGGGNQPQHF,TGTGCCATCAGTGAGTCCGGCGGGGGCAATCAGCCCCAGCATTTT
TRBV10-3,TRBD1,TRBJ1-5,medium-sized,CATKRDRNNQPQHF,TGTGCCACCAAGAGGGACAGGAACAATCAGCCCCAGCATTTT
TRBV7-9,TRBD1,TRBJ2-6,NA,CASSYRDRSSGANVLTF,TGTGCCAGCAGCTACCGGGACAGGAGCTCTGGGGCCAACGTCCTGACTTTC